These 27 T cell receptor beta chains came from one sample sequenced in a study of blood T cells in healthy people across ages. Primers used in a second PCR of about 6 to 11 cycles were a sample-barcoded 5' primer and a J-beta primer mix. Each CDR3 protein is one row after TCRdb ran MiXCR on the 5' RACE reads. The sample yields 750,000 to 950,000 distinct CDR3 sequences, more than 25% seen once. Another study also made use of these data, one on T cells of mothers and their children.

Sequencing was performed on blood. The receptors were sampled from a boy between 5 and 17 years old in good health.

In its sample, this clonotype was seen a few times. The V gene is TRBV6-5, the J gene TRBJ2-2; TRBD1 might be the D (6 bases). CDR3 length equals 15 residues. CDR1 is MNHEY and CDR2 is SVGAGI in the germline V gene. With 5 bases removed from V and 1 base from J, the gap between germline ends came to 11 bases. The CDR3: CASSTGHKNTGELFF. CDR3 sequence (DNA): TGTGCCAGCAGTACGGGACACAAGAACACCGGGGAGCTGTTTTTT.

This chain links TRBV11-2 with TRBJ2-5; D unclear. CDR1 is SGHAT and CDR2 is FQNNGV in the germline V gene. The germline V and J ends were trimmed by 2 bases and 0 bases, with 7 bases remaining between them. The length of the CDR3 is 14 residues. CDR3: CASSLWSYQETQYF. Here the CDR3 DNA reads TGTGCCAGCAGCTTATGGTCGTACCAAGAGACCCAGTACTTC.

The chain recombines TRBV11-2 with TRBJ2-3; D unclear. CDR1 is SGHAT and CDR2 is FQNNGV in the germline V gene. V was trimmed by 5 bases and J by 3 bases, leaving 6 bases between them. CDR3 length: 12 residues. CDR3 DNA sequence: TGTGCCAGCAGCCTCTGGACAGATACGCAGTATTTT. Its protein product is CASSLWTDTQYF.

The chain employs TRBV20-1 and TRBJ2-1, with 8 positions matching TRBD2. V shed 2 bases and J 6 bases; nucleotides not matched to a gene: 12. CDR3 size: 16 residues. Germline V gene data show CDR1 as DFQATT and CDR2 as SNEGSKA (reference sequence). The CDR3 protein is CSARNKRGNPLNEQFF. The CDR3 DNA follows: TGCAGTGCTAGAAACAAGCGGGGGAACCCGCTCAATGAGCAGTTCTTC.

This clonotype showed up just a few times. The CDR3 DNA reads TGCAGTGCTCTCTCGGGAGGGGAAGCGTATACGCAGTATTTT. Translation gives CSALSGGEAYTQYF. The V gene is TRBV20-1, the J gene TRBJ2-3, with TRBD2 matching 8 bases. V shed 5 bases, J shed 7 bases, and the junction held 11 bases outside the gene matches. Germline V lookup: CDR1 DFQATT, CDR2 SNEGSKA (reference sequence). The CDR3 runs to 14 residues.

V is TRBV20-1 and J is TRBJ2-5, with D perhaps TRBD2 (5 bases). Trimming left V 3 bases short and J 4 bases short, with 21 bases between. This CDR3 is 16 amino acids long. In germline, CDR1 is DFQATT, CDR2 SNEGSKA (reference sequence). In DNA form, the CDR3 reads TGCAGTGCTAGTCCTACCGGCATGCGGGCCCGAGAGACCCAGTACTTC. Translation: CSASPTGMRARETQYF.

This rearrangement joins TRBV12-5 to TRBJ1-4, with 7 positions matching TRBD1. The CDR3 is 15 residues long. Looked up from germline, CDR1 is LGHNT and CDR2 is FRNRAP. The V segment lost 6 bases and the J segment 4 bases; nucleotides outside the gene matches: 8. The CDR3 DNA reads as TGTGCTAGTGGCGCCCGGGACAGAAATAATGAAAAACTGTTTTTT. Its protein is CASGARDRNNEKLFF.

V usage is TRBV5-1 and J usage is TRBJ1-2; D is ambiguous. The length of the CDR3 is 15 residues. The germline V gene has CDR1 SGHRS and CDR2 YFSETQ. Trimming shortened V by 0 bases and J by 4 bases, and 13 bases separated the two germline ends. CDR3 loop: CASSLDGGNGYGYTF. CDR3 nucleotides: TGCGCCAGCAGCTTGGATGGAGGGAACGGCTATGGCTACACCTTC.

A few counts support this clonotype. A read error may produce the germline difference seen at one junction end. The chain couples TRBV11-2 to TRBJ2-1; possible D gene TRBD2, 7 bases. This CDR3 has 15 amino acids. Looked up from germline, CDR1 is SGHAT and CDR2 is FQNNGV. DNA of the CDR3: TGTGCCAGCAGCTTAGAAGGGACCGGGGGGCCCGACGGGTACTTC. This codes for CASSLEGTGGPDGYF.

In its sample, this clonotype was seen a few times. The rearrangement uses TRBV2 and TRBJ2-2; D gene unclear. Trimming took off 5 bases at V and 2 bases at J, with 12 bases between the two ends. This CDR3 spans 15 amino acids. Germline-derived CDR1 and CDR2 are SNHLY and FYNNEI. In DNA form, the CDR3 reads TGTGCCAGCAGTCAACCTGACTTCAACACCGGGGAGCTGTTTTTT. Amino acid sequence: CASSQPDFNTGELFF.

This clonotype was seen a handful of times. CDR3 loop: CASSFTPGGNTDTQYF. CDR3 bases: TGCGCCAGCAGCTTTACCCCGGGGGGAAACACAGATACGCAGTATTTT. The rearrangement uses TRBV5-1 and TRBJ2-3; 7 nucleotides align to TRBD2. Germline assignment: CDR1 SGHRS and CDR2 YFSETQ. The CDR3 is 16 amino acids. V gave up 2 bases and J gave up 2 bases; unmatched junction bases: 8.

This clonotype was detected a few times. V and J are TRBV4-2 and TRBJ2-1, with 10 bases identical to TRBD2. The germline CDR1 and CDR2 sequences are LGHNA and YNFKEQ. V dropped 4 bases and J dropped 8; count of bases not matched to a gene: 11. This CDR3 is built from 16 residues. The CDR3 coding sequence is TGTGCCAGCAGCCTAGTAAGCGGGGGGGCGGGGGATGAGCAGTTCTTC. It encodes CASSLVSGGAGDEQFF.

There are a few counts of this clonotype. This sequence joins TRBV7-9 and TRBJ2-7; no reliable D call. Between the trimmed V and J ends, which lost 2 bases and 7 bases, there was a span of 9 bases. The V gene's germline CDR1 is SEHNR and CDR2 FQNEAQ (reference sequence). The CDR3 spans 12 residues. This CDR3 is CASSLFTAEQYF. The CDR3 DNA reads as TGTGCCAGCAGCTTATTCACGGCGGAGCAGTACTTC. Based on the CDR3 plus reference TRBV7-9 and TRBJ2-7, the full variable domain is DTGVSQNPRHKITKRGQNVTFRCDPISEHNRLYWYRQTLGQGPEFLTYFQNEAQLEKSRLLSDRFSAERPKGSFSTLEIQRTEQGDSAMYLCASSLFTAEQYFGPGTRLTVT.

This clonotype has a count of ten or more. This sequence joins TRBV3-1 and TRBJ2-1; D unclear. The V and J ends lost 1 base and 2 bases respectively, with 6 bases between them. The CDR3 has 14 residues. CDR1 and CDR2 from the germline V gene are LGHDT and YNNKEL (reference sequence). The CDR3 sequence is CASSQASTYNEQFF. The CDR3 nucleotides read TGTGCCAGCAGCCAAGCATCCACCTACAATGAGCAGTTCTTC.

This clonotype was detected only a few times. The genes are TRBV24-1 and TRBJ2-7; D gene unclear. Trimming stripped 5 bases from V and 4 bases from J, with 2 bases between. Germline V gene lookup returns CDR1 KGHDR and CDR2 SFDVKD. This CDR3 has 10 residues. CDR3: CATSGYEQYF. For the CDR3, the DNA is TGTGCCACCAGTGGATACGAGCAGTACTTC.

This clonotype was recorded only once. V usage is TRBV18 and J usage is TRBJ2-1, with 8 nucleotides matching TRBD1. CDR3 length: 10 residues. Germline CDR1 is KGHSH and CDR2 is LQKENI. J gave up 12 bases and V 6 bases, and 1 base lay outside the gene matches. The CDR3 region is CASSGTGQFF. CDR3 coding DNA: TGTGCCAGCTCCGGGACAGGGCAGTTCTTC.

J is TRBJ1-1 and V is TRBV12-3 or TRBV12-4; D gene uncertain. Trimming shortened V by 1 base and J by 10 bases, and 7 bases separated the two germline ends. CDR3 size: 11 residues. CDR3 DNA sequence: TGTGCCAGCAGTTTAGAATCGCGAGCTTTCTTT. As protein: CASSLESRAFF.

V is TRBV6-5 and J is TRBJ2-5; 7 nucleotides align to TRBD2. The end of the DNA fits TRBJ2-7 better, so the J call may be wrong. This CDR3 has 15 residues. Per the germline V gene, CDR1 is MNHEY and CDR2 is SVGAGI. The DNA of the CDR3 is TGTGCCAGCAGTTACGCTGGGGGGGTTTCCTACGAGCAGTACTTC. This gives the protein CASSYAGGVSYEQYF.

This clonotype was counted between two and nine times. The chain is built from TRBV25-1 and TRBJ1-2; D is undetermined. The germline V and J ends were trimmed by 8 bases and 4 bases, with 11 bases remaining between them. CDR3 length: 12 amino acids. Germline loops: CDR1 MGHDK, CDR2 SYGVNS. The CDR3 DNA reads TGTGCCAGCCGAGAGTTGGGCTATGGCTACACCTTC. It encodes CASRELGYGYTF.

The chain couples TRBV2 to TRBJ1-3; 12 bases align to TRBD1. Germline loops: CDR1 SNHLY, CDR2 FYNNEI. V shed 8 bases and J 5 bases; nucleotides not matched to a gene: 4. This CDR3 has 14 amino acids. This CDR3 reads CASVRDRGRNTIYF. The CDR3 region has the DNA TGTGCCAGCGTCCGGGACAGGGGGCGAAACACCATATATTTT.

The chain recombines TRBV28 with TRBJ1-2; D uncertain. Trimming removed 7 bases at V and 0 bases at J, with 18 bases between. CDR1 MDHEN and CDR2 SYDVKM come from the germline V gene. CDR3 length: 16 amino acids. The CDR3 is CASTGSYGVSNYGYTF. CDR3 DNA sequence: TGTGCCAGCACTGGGTCTTATGGAGTTTCTAACTATGGCTACACCTTC.

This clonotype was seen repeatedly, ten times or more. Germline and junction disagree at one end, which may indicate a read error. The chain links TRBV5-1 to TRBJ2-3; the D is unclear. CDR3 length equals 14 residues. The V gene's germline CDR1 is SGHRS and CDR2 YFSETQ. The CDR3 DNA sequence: TGTGCCAGCAGCTTAGTCGCCGGCACAGATACGCAGTATTTT. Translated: CASSLVAGTDTQYF.

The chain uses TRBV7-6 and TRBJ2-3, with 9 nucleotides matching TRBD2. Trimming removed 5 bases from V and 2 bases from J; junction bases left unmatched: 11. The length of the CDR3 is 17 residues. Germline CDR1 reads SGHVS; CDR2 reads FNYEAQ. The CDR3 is CASSPSVLAGNTDTQYF. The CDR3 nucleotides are TGTGCCAGCAGCCCGTCCGTCCTAGCGGGGAACACAGATACGCAGTATTTT.

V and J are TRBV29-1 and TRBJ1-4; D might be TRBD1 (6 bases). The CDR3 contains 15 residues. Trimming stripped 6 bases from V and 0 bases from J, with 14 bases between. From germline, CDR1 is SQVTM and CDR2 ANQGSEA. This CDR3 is CSVVRQATTNEKLFF. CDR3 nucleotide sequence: TGCAGCGTGGTTAGACAGGCGACAACTAATGAAAAACTGTTTTTT. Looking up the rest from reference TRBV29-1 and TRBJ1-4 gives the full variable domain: SAVISQKPSRDICQRGTSLTIQCQVDSQVTMMFWYRQQPGQSLTLIATANQGSEATYESGFVIDKFPISRPNLTFSTLTVSNMSPEDSSIYLCSVVRQATTNEKLFFGSGTQLSVL.

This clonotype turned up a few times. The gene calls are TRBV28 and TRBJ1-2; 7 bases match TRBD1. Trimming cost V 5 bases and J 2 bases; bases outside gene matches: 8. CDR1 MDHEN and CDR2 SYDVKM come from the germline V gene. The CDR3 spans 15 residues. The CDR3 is CASSPTDRPNYGYTF. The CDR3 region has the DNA TGTGCCAGCAGTCCTACGGACAGGCCGAACTATGGCTACACCTTC.

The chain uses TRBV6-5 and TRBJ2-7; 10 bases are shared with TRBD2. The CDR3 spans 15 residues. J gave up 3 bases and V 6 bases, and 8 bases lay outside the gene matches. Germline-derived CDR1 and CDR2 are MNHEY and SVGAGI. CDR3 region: CASRSRTSGFYEQYF. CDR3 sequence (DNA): TGTGCCAGCAGGTCTCGGACTAGCGGCTTCTACGAGCAGTACTTC.

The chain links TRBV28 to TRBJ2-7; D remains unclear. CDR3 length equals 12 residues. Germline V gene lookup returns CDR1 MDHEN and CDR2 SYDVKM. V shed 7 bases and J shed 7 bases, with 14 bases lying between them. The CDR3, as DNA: TGTGCCAGCACCCCAGACGGGTATGAGCAGTACTTC. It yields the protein CASTPDGYEQYF.